The 32 T cell receptor beta chains below come from one sample, sequenced in a study of T cells after yellow fever vaccination. TCRdb reprocessed the 5' RACE reads via MiXCR and lists one record per CDR3 protein. This table has fewer than 400,000 distinct CDR3 sequences, approximately 11% appearing once. The sequencing here drew on CD4+ T cells sorted from PBMCs, taken 45 days after the yellow fever booster vaccination. Receptor source: a man aged 18 to 29 who received the YFV17D yellow fever vaccine.

V and J are TRBV6-1 and TRBJ2-7; tentatively, D is TRBD1 (6 bases). CDR1 MNHNS and CDR2 SASEGT come from the germline V gene. CDR3 length equals 14 residues. The ends were cut back, 6 bases at V and 1 base at J, with 13 bases in the middle. This CDR3 is CASSTGWRSYEQYV. DNA of the CDR3: TGTGCCAGCAGCACAGGGTGGAGGTCCTACGAGCAGTACGTC.

At least ten counts were recorded for this clonotype. This chain connects TRBV12-3 or TRBV12-4 to TRBJ1-5; TRBD1 agrees at 9 bases. The trim removed 6 bases at V and 5 bases at J, leaving 5 bases unmatched. This CDR3 spans 14 amino acids. In DNA form, the CDR3 reads TGTGCCAGCAGGAGACAGGGGGACGATCAGCCCCAGCATTTT. Translation: CASRRQGDDQPQHF.

The chain couples TRBV11-2 to TRBJ1-1; D not certain. The CDR3 is made up of 15 amino acids. Germline assignment: CDR1 SGHAT and CDR2 FQNNGV. The V end was cut by 2 bases, the J end by 6 bases, with 16 bases between. CDR3: CASSLNAPVWAEAFF. The CDR3 bases are TGTGCCAGCAGCTTAAACGCCCCTGTTTGGGCTGAAGCTTTCTTT.

This clonotype was picked up a small number of times. The rearrangement joins TRBV6-1 to TRBJ2-2, with D perhaps TRBD1 (5 bases). This CDR3 is built from 16 residues. V was cut by 2 bases and J by 0 bases, with 10 bases left in between. Germline lookup yields CDR1 MNHNS and CDR2 SASEGT. The CDR3 sequence is CASSERARANTGELFF. For the CDR3, the DNA is TGTGCCAGCAGTGAAAGAGCCAGGGCGAACACCGGGGAGCTGTTTTTT.

V usage is TRBV6-5 and J usage is TRBJ2-1; D is unclear. Germline CDR1 is MNHEY and CDR2 is SVGAGI. The CDR3 length is 15 residues. The ends were cut back, 8 bases at V and 1 base at J, with 15 bases in the middle. DNA for the CDR3: TGTGCCAGCGTAAAGGGAAGTTGGTCCTACAATGAGCAGTTCTTC. Residues: CASVKGSWSYNEQFF.

This clonotype was seen ten or more times. The J gene is TRBJ1-4, the V gene TRBV12-3 or TRBV12-4; D call uncertain. V gave up 3 bases and J gave up 4 bases, with 9 bases separating them. The CDR3 runs 14 residues. CDR3 loop: CASSFDGVNEKLFF. CDR3 nucleotides: TGTGCCAGCAGTTTTGACGGCGTTAATGAAAAACTGTTTTTT.

The rearrangement uses TRBV20-1 and TRBJ2-5; D remains ambiguous. Germline CDR1 is DFQATT and CDR2 is SNEGSKA (reference sequence). The CDR3 runs to 17 residues. The V end lost 0 bases, the J end lost 1 base, and 18 bases lay between the germline ends. This CDR3 is CSARDRVKPSTQETQYF. The CDR3 DNA reads as TGCAGTGCTAGAGATCGCGTAAAGCCATCAACCCAAGAGACCCAGTACTTC.

The rearrangement links TRBV7-6 to TRBJ2-3, with a possible D match to TRBD2 (5 bases). Trimming took 1 base from V and 8 from J, leaving 13 bases between them. The V gene's germline CDR1 is SGHVS and CDR2 FNYEAQ. This CDR3 is built from 14 residues. CDR3 DNA sequence: TGTGCCAGCAGCTTAGGCCTAGCTATCGGTACGCAGTATTTT. Translating gives CASSLGLAIGTQYF.

Ten or more counts support this clonotype. The chain is built from TRBV4-2 and TRBJ2-3, with 14 nucleotides matching TRBD2. The CDR3 contains 18 residues. Germline loops: CDR1 LGHNA, CDR2 YNFKEQ. J was trimmed by 5 bases and V by 3 bases; bases with no gene match: 10. CDR3 sequence reads: CASSQAGLAGGLGDTQYF. The CDR3 nucleotides are TGTGCCAGCAGCCAGGCTGGACTAGCGGGGGGCCTGGGAGATACGCAGTATTTT.

This clonotype was seen at least ten times. V usage is TRBV4-3 and J usage is TRBJ2-3; D is ambiguous. V lost 3 bases, J lost 4 bases, and 14 bases lay in between. Looked up from germline, CDR1 is LGHNA and CDR2 is YSLEER. The CDR3 totals 15 residues. For the CDR3, the DNA is TGCGCCAGCAGCCAGTCTTCCTCTGGGGCAGATACGCAGTATTTT. Amino acid sequence: CASSQSSSGADTQYF.

This clonotype was observed many times. This chain connects TRBV15 to TRBJ1-2; D uncertain. The CDR3 contains 14 residues. The V end was cut by 1 base, the J end by 1 base, with 7 bases between. Germline V CDR1 and CDR2: LNHNV, YYDKDF (reference sequence). The CDR3 is CATSRAGFNYGYTF. CDR3 nucleotides: TGTGCCACCAGCAGAGCCGGCTTTAACTATGGCTACACCTTC.

Concerning this clonotype itself: At one end, the junction sequence differs from germline, possibly due to a read error. This sequence joins TRBV24-1 and TRBJ2-5; D perhaps matches TRBD2 (5 bases). The CDR3 runs 13 residues. Looked up from germline, CDR1 is KGHDR and CDR2 is SFDVKD. The CDR3 loop reads CATSGRHWETHYF. Written as DNA, the CDR3 is TGTGCCACCAGTGGCCGACACTGGGAGACCCACTACTTC.

This clonotype was seen more than once but under ten times. The chain is built from TRBV21-1 and TRBJ1-1. TRBV21-1 is a documented pseudogene. CDR3 length: 8 amino acids. CDR3 nucleotides: TGTGCCAGCATAAGAGCTTTCTTT. As protein: CASIRAFF.

This clonotype was counted ten times or more. V usage is TRBV20-1 and J usage is TRBJ1-4, with D maybe TRBD1 (5 bases). V was shortened by 6 bases and J by 0 bases, with 11 bases between the two germline ends. There are 14 residues in the CDR3. Germline assignment: CDR1 DFQATT and CDR2 SNEGSKA (reference sequence). CDR3 bases: TGCAGTGCGGGGACGCCCGCAACTAATGAAAAACTGTTTTTT. It translates to CSAGTPATNEKLFF.

This clonotype was seen a handful of times. The chain carries TRBV24-1 and TRBJ1-5, with a possible D match to TRBD1 (6 bases). This CDR3 has 14 residues. The V gene's germline CDR1 is KGHDR and CDR2 SFDVKD. With 5 bases removed from V and 5 bases from J, the gap between germline ends came to 12 bases. The CDR3 sequence: CATSVGGWDQPQHF. The CDR3 bases are TGTGCCACCAGTGTAGGGGGTTGGGATCAGCCCCAGCATTTT.

The chain joins TRBV12-3 or TRBV12-4 to TRBJ2-7, with 10 bases fitting TRBD2. V was pared by 6 bases and J by 5 bases, with 10 bases of the junction left unmatched. The CDR3 has 15 residues. In DNA, the CDR3 is TGTGCCAGCAGGAGCGGGGGGGCTTTCACGGACGAGCAGTACTTC. As protein: CASRSGGAFTDEQYF.

This clonotype was seen ten or more times. The gene calls are TRBV5-1 and TRBJ2-5; the match to TRBD1 covers 7 bases. CDR1 is SGHRS, CDR2 YFSETQ, per germline. Unmatched junction bases numbered 11, after V lost 5 bases and J lost 7 bases. The CDR3 length is 14 residues. The chain's CDR3 is CASSSSRQGGTQYF. The CDR3 DNA is TGCGCCAGCAGTTCCTCCCGACAGGGCGGGACCCAGTACTTC.

In this sample, this clonotype turned up a few times. This chain uses TRBV12-3 or TRBV12-4 with TRBJ1-2, with TRBD1 identical over 11 bases. V lost 7 bases and J lost 4; bases outside the gene matches: 2. CDR3 length: 13 residues. Written as DNA, the CDR3 is TGTGCCAGCAAGGGACAGGGGGTCTATGGCTACACCTTC. It codes for CASKGQGVYGYTF.

This clonotype appeared many times. The rearrangement links TRBV6-5 to TRBJ2-7, with D possibly being TRBD1 or TRBD2 (6 bases each). CDR1 and CDR2 (germline): MNHEY, SVGAGI. V was cut by 2 bases and J by 6 bases, with 11 bases left in between. The CDR3 runs to 13 residues. This chain's CDR3 is CASSYAKGGEQYF. DNA for the CDR3: TGTGCCAGCAGTTACGCCAAGGGGGGCGAGCAGTACTTC.

This clonotype came up many times. The chain carries TRBV7-9 and TRBJ1-6, with D hard to call. V was shortened by 4 bases and J by 7 bases, with 8 bases between the two germline ends. This CDR3 is 13 amino acids long. Germline CDR1 and CDR2: SEHNR and FQNEAQ (reference sequence). The CDR3 bases are TGTGCCAGCAGCTCAGGTAGCAATTCACCCCTCCACTTT. It yields the protein CASSSGSNSPLHF.

The chain employs TRBV24-1 and TRBJ2-3, with 10 positions matching TRBD1. The CDR3 is 16 residues long. The V gene's germline CDR1 is KGHDR and CDR2 SFDVKD. The V segment lost 3 bases and the J segment 4 bases; nucleotides outside the gene matches: 6. The CDR3 reads CATSDAGTGDPDTQYF. CDR3 in DNA: TGTGCCACCAGTGATGCCGGGACAGGGGATCCAGATACGCAGTATTTT.

This clonotype was observed a handful of times. The rearrangement uses TRBV9 and TRBJ2-3, with TRBD1 matching 9 bases. The CDR3 is 15 amino acids. The V gene end was trimmed by 3 bases and the J gene end by 1 base; junction bases not matched to a gene: 3. Germline assignment: CDR1 SGDLS and CDR2 YYNGEE. The CDR3 sequence is CASSETGGGTDTQYF. CDR3 DNA: TGTGCCAGCAGCGAAACAGGGGGCGGCACAGATACGCAGTATTTT.

The sample holds a few counts of this clonotype. The gene calls are TRBV28 and TRBJ1-1; D not resolved. V lost 10 bases, J lost 0 bases, and 6 bases lay in between. This CDR3 spans 11 amino acids. In germline, CDR1 is MDHEN, CDR2 SYDVKM. The DNA for the CDR3 is TGTGCCACGCGTATGAACACTGAAGCTTTCTTT. Residues: CATRMNTEAFF.

The chain links TRBV6-5 to TRBJ1-1; D is unclear. The CDR3 extends over 13 amino acids. The V end lost 7 bases, the J end lost 0 bases, and 9 bases lay between the germline ends. Germline lookup yields CDR1 MNHEY and CDR2 SVGAGI. The CDR3 loop reads CASIGRLNTEAFF. DNA for the CDR3: TGTGCCAGCATAGGGCGCTTGAACACTGAAGCTTTCTTT.

J is TRBJ2-1 and V is TRBV6-2 or TRBV6-3, with 16 bases that match TRBD2. V shed 7 bases, J shed 6 bases, and the junction held 15 bases outside the gene matches. CDR3 length: 19 residues. Looked up from germline, CDR1 is MNHEY and CDR2 is SVGEGT. The CDR3 DNA reads as TGTGCCAGCAAAACCCCAGCGGGACTAGCGGGGGGGCCTAGCAATGAGCAGTTCTTC. Its protein is CASKTPAGLAGGPSNEQFF.

This clonotype has only a few counts. The chain employs TRBV10-2 and TRBJ1-1; no reliable D call. This CDR3 is built from 14 residues. Germline lookup yields CDR1 WSHSY and CDR2 SAAADI. Trimming stripped 5 bases from V and 1 base from J, with 11 bases between. DNA for the CDR3: TGCGCCAGCAGTCTGCTGTTGCGGAACACTGAAGCTTTCTTT. Translating gives CASSLLLRNTEAFF.

This rearrangement joins TRBV5-6 to TRBJ2-5, with D possibly being TRBD1 or TRBD2 (6 bases each). CDR3 size: 17 residues. Looked up from germline, CDR1 is SGHDT and CDR2 is YYEEEE. V lost 2 bases to trimming and J lost 4 bases, with 21 bases between them. CDR3 in DNA: TGTGCCAGCAGCTTCTATAGTCGGGGCGGAGGGGGAGAGACCCAGTACTTC. It is translated as CASSFYSRGGGGETQYF.

This clonotype was observed a handful of times. The rearrangement links TRBV7-9 to TRBJ1-4; D is unresolved. The germline gives CDR1 SEHNR, CDR2 FQNEAQ (reference sequence). V lost 1 base, J lost 0 bases, and 6 bases lay in between. This CDR3 comprises 15 residues. The CDR3: CASSLGSTTNEKLFF. The CDR3 DNA sequence: TGTGCCAGCAGCTTAGGTTCCACAACTAATGAAAAACTGTTTTTT.

This clonotype was counted at least ten times. Compared with germline, one end of the junction differs, possibly owing to a read error. The CDR3 sequence is CASSQDRGYGYTF. In nucleotides, the CDR3 is TGTGCCAGCAGCCAAGATCGGGGGTATGGCTACACCTTC. This chain connects TRBV4-1 to TRBJ1-2; D perhaps matches TRBD1 (5 bases). CDR3 length: 13 residues. Germline-derived CDR1 and CDR2 are MGHRA and YSYEKL.

The chain is built from TRBV2 and TRBJ2-5; 8 nucleotides agree with TRBD2. The CDR3 has 13 amino acids. Germline CDR1 SNHLY, CDR2 FYNNEI. V lost 8 bases to trimming and J lost 5 bases; unmatched junction nucleotides: 7. In DNA, the CDR3 is TGTGCCAGCGGAGATAGCGGGGCGGAGACCCAGTACTTC. Amino acids: CASGDSGAETQYF.

This clonotype was counted between two and nine times. The gene calls are TRBV11-2 and TRBJ2-5; D perhaps matches TRBD2 (6 bases). Trimming cost V 4 bases and J 2 bases, with 17 bases left between them. The length of the CDR3 is 16 residues. In germline, CDR1 is SGHAT, CDR2 FQNNGV. The CDR3: CASSSQPGGGQETQYF. CDR3 in DNA: TGTGCCAGCAGCTCCCAACCCGGGGGTGGTCAAGAGACCCAGTACTTC.

V is TRBV19 and J is TRBJ2-3; 9 bases match TRBD1. With V trimmed by 9 bases and J by 1 base, 5 bases remained unmatched. Germline loops: CDR1 LNHDA, CDR2 SQIVND (reference sequence). The CDR3 has 14 amino acids. The CDR3 coding sequence is TGTGCCAGCCGGGACAGGGTCCGCACAGATACGCAGTATTTT. The encoded protein is CASRDRVRTDTQYF.